The subject of this entry is one TCR beta chain. This record belongs to a study of blood T cell repertoires in COVID-19. J gave up 6 bases and V 2 bases, and 13 bases lay outside the gene matches. The CDR3 consists of 17 residues. From germline, CDR1 is LGHDT and CDR2 YNNKEL (reference sequence). Clones were sequenced by immunoSEQ multiplex PCR, and TCRdb holds only the in-frame ones, with some missing. The repertoire holds a few hundred thousand clones, with around 86% as singletons. The chain joins TRBV3-1 (or the pseudogene TRBV3-2) to TRBJ2-5, with 9 nucleotides matching TRBD2. The clonotype originates from a woman aged 70-85 years with active or convalescent COVID-19. Sequences were obtained from peripheral blood. DNA of the CDR3: TGTGCCAGCAGCCAACTGAGCCGCGGGAGCGGGGGGAAGACCCAGTACTTC. This translates into CASSQLSRGSGGKTQYF.